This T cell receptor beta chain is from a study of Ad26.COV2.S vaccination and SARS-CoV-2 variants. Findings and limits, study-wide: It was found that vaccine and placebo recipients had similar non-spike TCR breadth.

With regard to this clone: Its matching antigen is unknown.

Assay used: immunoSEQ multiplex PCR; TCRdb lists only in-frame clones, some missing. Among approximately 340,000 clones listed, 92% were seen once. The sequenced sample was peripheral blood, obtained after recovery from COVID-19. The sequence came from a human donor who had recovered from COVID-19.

CDR3 in amino acids: CASSQASGNTIYF. The CDR3 DNA reads TGCGCCAGCAGCCAAGCGAGTGGAAACACCATATATTTT. The rearrangement uses TRBV4-3 and TRBJ1-3; D gene ambiguous. This CDR3 has 13 amino acids. CDR1 and CDR2 (germline): LGHNA, YSLEER. Trimming left V 1 base short and J 3 bases short, with 4 bases between.